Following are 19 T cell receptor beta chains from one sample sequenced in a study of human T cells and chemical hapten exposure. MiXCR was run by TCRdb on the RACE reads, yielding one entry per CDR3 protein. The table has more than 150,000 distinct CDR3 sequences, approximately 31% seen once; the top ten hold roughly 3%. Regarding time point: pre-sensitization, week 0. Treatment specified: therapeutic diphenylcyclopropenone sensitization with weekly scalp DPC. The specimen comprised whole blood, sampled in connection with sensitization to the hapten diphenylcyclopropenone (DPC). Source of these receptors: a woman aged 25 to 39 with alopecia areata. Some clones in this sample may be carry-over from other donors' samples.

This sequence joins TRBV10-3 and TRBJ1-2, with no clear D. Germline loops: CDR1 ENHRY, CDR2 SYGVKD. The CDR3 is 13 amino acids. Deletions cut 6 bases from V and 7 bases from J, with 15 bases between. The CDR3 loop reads CAISEIVEGGYTF. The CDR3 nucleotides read TGTGCCATCAGCGAAATCGTCGAAGGTGGCTACACCTTC.

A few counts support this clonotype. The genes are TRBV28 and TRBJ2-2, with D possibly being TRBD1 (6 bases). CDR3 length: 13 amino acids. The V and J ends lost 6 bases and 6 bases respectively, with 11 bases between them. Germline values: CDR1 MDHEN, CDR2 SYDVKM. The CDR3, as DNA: TGTGCCAGCAGCTCAGGGGCACCCGGGGAGCTGTTTTTT. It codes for CASSSGAPGELFF.

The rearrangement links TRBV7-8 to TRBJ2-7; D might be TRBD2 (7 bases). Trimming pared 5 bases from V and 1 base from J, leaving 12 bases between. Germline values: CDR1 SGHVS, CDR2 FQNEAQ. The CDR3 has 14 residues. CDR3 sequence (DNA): TGTGCCAGCAGCCGGGGGGCCAGGTCCTACGAGCAGTACTTC. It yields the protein CASSRGARSYEQYF.

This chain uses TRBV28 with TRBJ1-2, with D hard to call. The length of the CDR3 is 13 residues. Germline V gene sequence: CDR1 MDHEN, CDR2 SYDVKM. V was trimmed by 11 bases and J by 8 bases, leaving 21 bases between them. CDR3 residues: CAGYNAGNRGYTF. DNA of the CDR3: TGTGCCGGCTATAACGCGGGGAATAGAGGCTACACCTTC.

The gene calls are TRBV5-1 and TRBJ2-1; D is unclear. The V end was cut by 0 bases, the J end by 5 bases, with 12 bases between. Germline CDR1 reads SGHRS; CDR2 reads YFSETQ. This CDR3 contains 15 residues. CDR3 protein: CASSLGALPNNEQFF. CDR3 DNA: TGCGCCAGCAGCTTGGGGGCCCTCCCTAACAATGAGCAGTTCTTC.

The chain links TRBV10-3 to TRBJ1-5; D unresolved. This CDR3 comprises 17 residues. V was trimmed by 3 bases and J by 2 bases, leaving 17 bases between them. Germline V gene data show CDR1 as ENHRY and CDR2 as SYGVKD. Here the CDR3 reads CAISESRTSAGNQPQHF. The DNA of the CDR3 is TGTGCCATCAGTGAATCGCGGACCTCAGCCGGCAATCAGCCCCAGCATTTT.

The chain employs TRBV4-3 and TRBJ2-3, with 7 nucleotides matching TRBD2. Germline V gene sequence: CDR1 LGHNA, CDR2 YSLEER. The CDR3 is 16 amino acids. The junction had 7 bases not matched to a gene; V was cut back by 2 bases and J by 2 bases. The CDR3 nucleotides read TGCGCCAGCAGCCAAACTTTGACTAGCTCCACAGATACGCAGTATTTT. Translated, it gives CASSQTLTSSTDTQYF.

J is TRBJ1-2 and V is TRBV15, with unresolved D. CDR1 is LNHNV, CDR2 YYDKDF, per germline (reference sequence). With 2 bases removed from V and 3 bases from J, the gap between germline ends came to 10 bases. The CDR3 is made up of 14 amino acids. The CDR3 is CATSRLRTDYGYTF. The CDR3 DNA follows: TGTGCCACCAGCAGATTGAGGACTGACTATGGCTACACCTTC.

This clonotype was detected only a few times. CDR3 amino acids: CSVAGHKNTEAFF. CDR3 coding DNA: TGCAGCGTTGCAGGCCACAAGAACACTGAAGCTTTCTTT. This chain uses TRBV29-1 with TRBJ1-1; D gene ambiguous. The CDR3 has 13 amino acids. V was cut by 4 bases and J by 1 base, with 10 bases left in between. The germline V gene has CDR1 SQVTM and CDR2 ANQGSEA.

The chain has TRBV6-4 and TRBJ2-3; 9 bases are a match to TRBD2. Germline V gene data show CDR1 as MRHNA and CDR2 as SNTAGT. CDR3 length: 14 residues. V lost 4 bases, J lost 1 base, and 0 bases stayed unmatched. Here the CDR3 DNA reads TGTGCCAGCAGTGTAGCGGGAGGCACAGATACGCAGTATTTT. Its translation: CASSVAGGTDTQYF.

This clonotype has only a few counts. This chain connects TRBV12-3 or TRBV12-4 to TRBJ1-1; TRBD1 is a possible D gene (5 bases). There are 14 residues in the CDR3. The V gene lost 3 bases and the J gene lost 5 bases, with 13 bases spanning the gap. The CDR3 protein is CASSFQGARTEAFF. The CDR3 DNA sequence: TGTGCCAGCAGTTTTCAAGGGGCGAGAACTGAAGCTTTCTTT.

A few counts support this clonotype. CDR3: CASSQTLTGASNQPQHF. The CDR3 nucleotides are TGTGCCAGCAGCCAAACTCTTACAGGGGCTAGCAATCAGCCCCAGCATTTT. The V and J genes are TRBV4-2 and TRBJ1-5, with 7 bases matching TRBD1. Germline V lookup: CDR1 LGHNA, CDR2 YNFKEQ. J was trimmed by 0 bases and V by 2 bases; bases with no gene match: 7. The CDR3 sequence is 17 residues long.

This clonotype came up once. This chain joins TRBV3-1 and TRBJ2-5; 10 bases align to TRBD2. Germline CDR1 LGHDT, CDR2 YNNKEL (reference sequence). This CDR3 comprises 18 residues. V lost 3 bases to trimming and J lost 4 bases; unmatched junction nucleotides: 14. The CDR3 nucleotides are TGTGCCAGCAGCCAGTTCTCCACTAGCGGGGCGCCCCCAGAGACCCAGTACTTC. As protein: CASSQFSTSGAPPETQYF.

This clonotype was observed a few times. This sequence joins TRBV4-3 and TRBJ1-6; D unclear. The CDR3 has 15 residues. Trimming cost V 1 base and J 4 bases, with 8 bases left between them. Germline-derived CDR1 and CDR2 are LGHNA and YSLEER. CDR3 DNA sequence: TGCGCCAGCAGCCAAGGGAGAAGATATAATTCACCCCTCCACTTT. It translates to CASSQGRRYNSPLHF.

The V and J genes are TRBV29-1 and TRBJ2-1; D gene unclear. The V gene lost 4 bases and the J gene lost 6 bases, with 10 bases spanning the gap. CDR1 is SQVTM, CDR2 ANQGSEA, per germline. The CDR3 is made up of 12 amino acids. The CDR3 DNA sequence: TGCAGCGTTGTTTGGCAGAGCAATGAGCAGTTCTTC. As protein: CSVVWQSNEQFF.

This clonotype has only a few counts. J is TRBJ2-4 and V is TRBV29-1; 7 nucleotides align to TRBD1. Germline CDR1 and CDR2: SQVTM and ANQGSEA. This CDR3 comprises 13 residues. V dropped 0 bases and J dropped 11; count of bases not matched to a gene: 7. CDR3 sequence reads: CSVEDRTGRLQYF. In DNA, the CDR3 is TGCAGCGTTGAAGATCGGACAGGACGACTTCAGTACTTC.

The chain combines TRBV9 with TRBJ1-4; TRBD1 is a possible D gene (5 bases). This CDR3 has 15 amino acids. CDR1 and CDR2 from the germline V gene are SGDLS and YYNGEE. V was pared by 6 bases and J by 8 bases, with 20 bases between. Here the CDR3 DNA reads TGTGCCAGCAATTTCCAGGGAGGTTTAGGAGAAAAACTGTTTTTT. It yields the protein CASNFQGGLGEKLFF.

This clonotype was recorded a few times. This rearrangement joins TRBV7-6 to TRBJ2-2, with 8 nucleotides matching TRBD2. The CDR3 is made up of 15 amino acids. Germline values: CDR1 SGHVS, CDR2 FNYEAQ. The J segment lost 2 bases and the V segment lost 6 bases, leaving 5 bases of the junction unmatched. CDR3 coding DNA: TGTGCCAGCAGACAACTAGCGGCCAACACCGGGGAGCTGTTTTTT. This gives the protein CASRQLAANTGELFF.

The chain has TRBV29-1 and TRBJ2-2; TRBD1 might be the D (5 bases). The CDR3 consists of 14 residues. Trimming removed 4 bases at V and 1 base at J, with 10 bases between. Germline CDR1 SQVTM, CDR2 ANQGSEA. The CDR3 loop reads CSVVGAQNTGELFF. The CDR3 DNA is TGCAGCGTTGTAGGGGCGCAGAACACCGGGGAGCTGTTTTTT.